This T cell receptor (beta chain) comes out of a study of cytomegalovirus exposure and HLA in healthy donors. Broader study findings: Some highly shared sequence variants likely arose as a pipeline artifact. Usually a TCR sequence was rare, but some public TCRs were found in many donors. Information on immune exposure was restricted to one variable (CMV serostatus). Researchers reported that a few CMV-associated chains were confirmed in vitro as CMV antigen-specific.

Researchers ran the PCR with 60 Vbeta and 13 Jbeta primers. Here immunoSEQ multiplex PCR was the method, and the copy in TCRdb shows in-frame clones only, minus some. The table records approximately 180,000 clones, approximately 84% of them present only once. Remarks on this clone: The antigen is unknown.

Sequencing was performed on PBMCs. The TCR sequence derives from a man aged 18 to 29 in good health and CMV-seronegative.

CDR3 protein: CASTPGLAGRTDTQYF. CDR3 bases: TGCGCCAGCACCCCGGGACTAGCGGGACGCACAGATACGCAGTATTTT. J is TRBJ2-3 and V is TRBV5-1; TRBD2 aligns across 13 bases. The V and J ends lost 6 bases and 1 base, in that order; junction bases with no gene match: 5. Germline CDR1 is SGHRS and CDR2 is YFSETQ. The CDR3 consists of 16 residues.